These 14 T cell receptor beta chains were sequenced from one sample in a study of blood T cells in healthy people across ages. Using a J-beta primer mix together with a sample-barcoded 5' primer, a second PCR was run for about 6 to 12 cycles. TCRdb reprocessed the 5' RACE reads via MiXCR and lists one record per CDR3 protein. The sample lists fewer than 2,000,000 distinct CDR3 sequences; almost 35% were seen once. The sample comprised blood. The origin of the receptors is a woman in her twenties or thirties in good health.

The chain has TRBV11-2 and TRBJ2-6, with TRBD1 identical over 8 bases. The CDR3 has 19 residues. Germline-derived CDR1 and CDR2 are SGHAT and FQNNGV. V was clipped by 7 bases and J by 5 bases; unmatched bases: 19. The CDR3: CASNPKRGTGPGRANVLTF. CDR3 DNA: TGTGCCAGCAATCCTAAGAGGGGGACAGGACCGGGTAGGGCCAACGTCCTGACTTTC.

This clonotype has at least ten counts. The rearrangement uses TRBV4-2 and TRBJ2-1; D gene uncertain. With 0 bases removed from V and 3 bases from J, the gap between germline ends came to 12 bases. The CDR3 totals 16 residues. Germline V gene lookup returns CDR1 LGHNA and CDR2 YNFKEQ. The CDR3 region is CASSQEGSAGYNEQFF. CDR3 nucleotide sequence: TGTGCCAGCAGCCAAGAGGGCAGTGCCGGCTACAATGAGCAGTTCTTC.

The chain employs TRBV21-1 and TRBJ2-7; the table's TRBD1 call for D was not verified on the DNA. The closer fit of TRBJ2-5 to the DNA end suggests the J call may be wrong. TRBV21-1 is flagged as a pseudogene. The length of the CDR3 is 14 residues. Written as DNA, the CDR3 is TGTGCCAGCACCCCCCGGGACAGGGGAAAGACCCAGTACTTC. Protein: CASTPRDRGKTQYF.

The chain recombines TRBV3-1 with TRBJ2-1, with D perhaps TRBD2 (5 bases). CDR3 length: 11 amino acids. The germline V gene has CDR1 LGHDT and CDR2 YNNKEL (reference sequence). V lost 1 base, J lost 15 bases, and 10 bases lay in between. For the CDR3, the DNA is TGTGCCAGCAGCCAAGGGGCAGAGGGGTTCTTC. It is translated as CASSQGAEGFF.

Ten or more counts support this clonotype. The chain joins TRBV29-1 to TRBJ2-7; possibly TRBD1 or TRBD2 for D (5 bases each). The CDR3 length is 13 residues. Trimming shortened V by 5 bases and J by 2 bases, and 13 bases separated the two germline ends. Per the germline V gene, CDR1 is SQVTM and CDR2 is ANQGSEA. CDR3 loop: CSVPGTDAYEQYF. As DNA, the CDR3 is TGCAGCGTTCCCGGGACGGACGCCTACGAGCAGTACTTC.

V gene TRBV28 combines with J gene TRBJ2-1; tentative D call: TRBD2 (7 bases). The CDR3 length is 16 residues. Germline V lookup: CDR1 MDHEN, CDR2 SYDVKM. Trimming removed 5 bases at V and 3 bases at J, with 17 bases between. CDR3 bases: TGTGCCAGCAGTCGAGGAGAGGGGGGGATCTACAATGAGCAGTTCTTC. Its protein is CASSRGEGGIYNEQFF.

In the case of this clonotype: A read error is possible here, since a much larger clone lies one base away. The chain links TRBV6-6 to TRBJ2-5; D is perhaps TRBD1 (6 bases). CDR1 and CDR2 from the germline V gene are MNHNY and SVGAGI (reference sequence). The CDR3 is made up of 15 amino acids. The CDR3 DNA is TGTGGCAGCAGTGACCGTGACAGGCTCCAAGAGACCCAGTACTTC. Translation gives CGSSDRDRLQETQYF.

Of note for this clonotype: At one of its ends the junction is not consistent with the germline gene, which may arise from a read error. This CDR3 reads CASSRGGPVYNDQFF. The DNA of the CDR3 is TGTGCCAGCAGTAGAGGGGGGCCGGTCTACAATGACCAGTTCTTC. The J gene is TRBJ2-1, the V gene TRBV2, with D perhaps assigned TRBD1 or TRBD2 (6 bases each). The CDR3 is made up of 15 amino acids. In germline, CDR1 is SNHLY, CDR2 FYNNEI.

The rearrangement uses TRBV3-1 and TRBJ1-5; D is possibly TRBD1 (5 bases). CDR1 LGHDT and CDR2 YNNKEL come from the germline V gene (reference sequence). This CDR3 contains 14 residues. V shed 4 bases and J shed 6 bases, with 13 bases lying between them. CDR3 sequence: CASSPYEGAQPQHF. Written as DNA, the CDR3 is TGTGCCAGCAGCCCTTATGAAGGGGCTCAGCCCCAGCATTTT.

V usage is TRBV6-2 or TRBV6-3 and J usage is TRBJ1-2; unclear D gene. CDR1 is MNHEY and CDR2 is SVGEGT in the germline V gene. V was shortened by 2 bases and J by 2 bases, with 9 bases between the two germline ends. The CDR3 is made up of 14 amino acids. CDR3 sequence reads: CASSYVPGNYGYTF. CDR3 bases: TGTGCCAGCAGTTACGTGCCTGGGAACTATGGCTACACCTTC.

V gene TRBV11-1 combines with J gene TRBJ1-1; D remains ambiguous. The V and J ends lost 3 bases and 5 bases respectively, with 13 bases between them. Germline assignment: CDR1 SGHAT and CDR2 FQDESV (reference sequence). The CDR3 has 14 amino acids. CDR3 DNA sequence: TGTGCCAGCAGCTTGGGCAGCATTGGAACTGAAGCTTTCTTT. Protein product: CASSLGSIGTEAFF.

The chain joins TRBV28 to TRBJ1-3; D is perhaps TRBD1 (6 bases). This CDR3 region has 16 residues. Per the germline V gene, CDR1 is MDHEN and CDR2 is SYDVKM. Trimming took 5 bases from V and 0 from J, leaving 14 bases between them. The CDR3 nucleotides read TGTGCCAGCAGTCCCCCTGGACAGCGCTCTGGAAACACCATATATTTT. Translating it yields CASSPPGQRSGNTIYF.

This clonotype occurred many times. The chain recombines TRBV12-3 or TRBV12-4 with TRBJ2-1; 10 bases match TRBD2. The CDR3 loop spans 19 amino acids. After removal of 3 bases from V and 0 bases from J, the junction contained 11 bases not matched to a gene. CDR3 in amino acids: CASSFTVSGGYSSYNEQFF. In nucleotides, the CDR3 is TGTGCCAGCAGTTTTACGGTTAGCGGGGGGTACAGCTCCTACAATGAGCAGTTCTTC.

The V and J genes are TRBV20-1 and TRBJ2-3; TRBD2 aligns across 12 bases. This CDR3 has 16 residues. CDR1 is DFQATT, CDR2 SNEGSKA, per germline (reference sequence). V trimming: 1 base; J trimming: 3 bases; junction bases outside the gene matches: 5. The CDR3 loop reads CSARGSLAGGTDTQYF. In DNA form, the CDR3 reads TGCAGTGCTAGAGGATCCCTAGCGGGAGGGACAGATACGCAGTATTTT.